This is a list of T cell receptor beta chains from one sample in a study of metastatic and nonmetastatic thyroid tumors. TCRdb reprocessed the PCR reads using MiXCR. The repertoire has some 15,000 clones, about 32% of them found once; the top ten carry roughly 12%. The sample comprised tumor tissue. Receptors originate from a male donor with papillary thyroid cancer or a benign thyroid nodule (not recorded which). Some clones in this sample may be carry-over from other donors' samples. The conserved cysteine and the conserved F or W are not part of the CDR3 here. A D gene is named only where the DNA matches it firmly.

D,V,CDR3
.,TRBV19,ASSISGNSYEQY
TRBD2,TRBV24-1,ATHNSGSTWNELF
.,TRBV5-5,ASSSSLFGRETQY
TRBD1,TRBV20-1,SARVGTGVSNQPQH
.,TRBV12-3/TRBV12-4,ASSPRRLQETQY
TRBD1,TRBV11-2,ASSLSRQGFNEQF
.,TRBV20-1,SAIHHVRETQY
.,TRBV20-1,SASSSQTYGYT
.,TRBV5-1,ASSLQLNEQF
TRBD1,TRBV24-1,ANKQGQETQY
.,TRBV20-1,SARTVGGYT
TRBD2,TRBV20-1,SATNPGTSGSNMYEQY
.,TRBV5-1,ASSLHGSTEAF
.,TRBV11-1,ASSLVGGGPTDTQY
TRBD1,TRBV5-1,ASSHGTGDLETQY
.,TRBV5-6,ASCLAEDFHTDTQY